This T cell receptor beta chain was identified in a study of blood T cell repertoires in COVID-19. At the level of the study: Sources were T cells, B-cell-depleted T cells, or PBMCs; the material itself was cDNA or gDNA.

As processed by the authors: From reference gene primer amplification, estimates of nucleated cell counts were derived. Only in-frame clones appear in the TCRdb table, and some are missing; sequencing was by immunoSEQ multiplex PCR. V, J and clone size are taken as reported in that table, and D and trimming were inferred from the DNA itself. The data show 45,000 or so clones, under 85% seen once. With 3 bases clipped from V and 0 bases from J, the junction kept 4 bases outside the gene matches. The CDR3 has 16 residues. From germline, CDR1 is SGHRS and CDR2 YFSETQ. This clone was found once. The chain uses TRBV5-1 and TRBJ1-1, with TRBD1 identical over 11 bases. Sequencing was carried out using peripheral blood. The receptor was isolated from a man older than 75 in a cohort sampled during active COVID-19. Here the CDR3 reads CASSSPGQGVNTEAFF. DNA for the CDR3: TGCGCCAGCAGCTCCCCGGGACAGGGGGTGAACACTGAAGCTTTCTTT.